The 9 T cell receptor beta chains below were found in one sample sequenced in a study of shared clonotypes between healthy human individuals. The repertoire was sequenced with immunoSEQ multiplex PCR; TCRdb's copy has only in-frame clones and lacks some. The data show 2 million to 2.5 million clones, with 90% to 96% seen just once and more than 0.1% held by the top ten. The sequencing sample was made of naive CD4+ T cells sorted from blood. Documented subset: CD45RA+ positively selected. Every receptor here comes from a man younger than 35 in good health.

This chain connects TRBV7-2 to TRBJ2-7; no definite D call. The ends were cut back, 0 bases at V and 3 bases at J, with 15 bases in the middle. Germline V gene data show CDR1 as SGHTA and CDR2 as FQGNSA. This CDR3 comprises 16 residues. CDR3 amino acids: CASSLAERQEVYEQYF. CDR3 DNA: TGTGCCAGCAGCTTAGCGGAGAGACAAGAAGTCTACGAGCAGTACTTC.

This chain uses TRBV6-5 with TRBJ2-1; D gene unclear. Trimming removed 2 bases from V and 5 bases from J, with 16 bases in between. The germline CDR1 and CDR2 sequences are MNHEY and SVGAGI. The CDR3 totals 16 residues. The CDR3 region is CASSYGWRSSNNEQFF. The CDR3 DNA reads TGTGCCAGCAGTTACGGGTGGCGAAGTTCTAACAATGAGCAGTTCTTC.

The rearrangement joins TRBV9 to TRBJ2-1; D is undetermined. This CDR3 comprises 16 residues. Trimming left V 0 bases short and J 0 bases short, with 10 bases between. The germline gives CDR1 SGDLS, CDR2 YYNGEE. The chain's CDR3 is CASSVGMGYSYNEQFF. The DNA of the CDR3 is TGTGCCAGCAGCGTAGGGATGGGGTACTCCTACAATGAGCAGTTCTTC.

This clone was detected once. Different DNA sequences within this sample yield the same CDR3. This chain joins TRBV10-3 and TRBJ2-3, with 7 positions matching TRBD2. J was trimmed by 0 bases and V by 6 bases; bases with no gene match: 3. This CDR3 is built from 14 residues. Germline CDR1 ENHRY, CDR2 SYGVKD. CDR3 sequence: CAIRPGLSTDTQYF. CDR3 nucleotides: TGTGCCATCAGGCCGGGACTAAGCACAGATACGCAGTATTTT.

The chain is built from TRBV4-1 and TRBJ2-1; D may be TRBD2 (6 bases). Between the trimmed V and J ends, which lost 2 bases and 2 bases, there was a span of 13 bases. Germline CDR1 reads MGHRA; CDR2 reads YSYEKL. This CDR3 contains 16 residues. CDR3 sequence reads: CASSQPLQRAYNEQFF. The CDR3 region has the DNA TGCGCCAGCAGCCAACCCCTCCAGCGGGCCTACAATGAGCAGTTCTTC.

The chain uses TRBV19 and TRBJ2-1, with 7 bases aligning to TRBD2. Trimming removed 1 base from V and 2 bases from J; junction bases left unmatched: 8. Germline assignment: CDR1 LNHDA and CDR2 SQIVND (reference sequence). The CDR3 totals 17 residues. DNA of the CDR3: TGTGCCAGTAGTATAGGTGGCGGGACTATCACCTACAATGAGCAGTTCTTC. As protein: CASSIGGGTITYNEQFF.

The rearrangement joins TRBV19 to TRBJ2-7; the D is unclear. The V and J ends lost 3 bases and 5 bases respectively, with 14 bases between them. Germline assignment: CDR1 LNHDA and CDR2 SQIVND (reference sequence). The CDR3 extends over 14 amino acids. DNA of the CDR3: TGTGCCAGTAGTATCGTCTCTAGTCCCGACGAGCAGTACTTC. Its translation is CASSIVSSPDEQYF.

The V call is TRBV7-9, the J call TRBJ1-5; D is perhaps TRBD1 (5 bases). Trimming left V 5 bases short and J 4 bases short, with 15 bases between. This CDR3 is 15 amino acids long. CDR1 is SEHNR, CDR2 FQNEAQ, per germline (reference sequence). CDR3 nucleotide sequence: TGTGCCAGCAGCCCTCAGGGTTCCCCTAATCAGCCCCAGCATTTT. Residues: CASSPQGSPNQPQHF.

The genes are TRBV6-1 and TRBJ1-2; D gene unclear. This CDR3 is 16 amino acids long. Per the germline V gene, CDR1 is MNHNS and CDR2 is SASEGT. V was shortened by 2 bases and J by 1 base, with 14 bases between the two germline ends. CDR3 residues: CASSEWGSRVNYGYTF. The CDR3 DNA sequence: TGTGCCAGCAGTGAATGGGGAAGTAGGGTTAACTATGGCTACACCTTC.